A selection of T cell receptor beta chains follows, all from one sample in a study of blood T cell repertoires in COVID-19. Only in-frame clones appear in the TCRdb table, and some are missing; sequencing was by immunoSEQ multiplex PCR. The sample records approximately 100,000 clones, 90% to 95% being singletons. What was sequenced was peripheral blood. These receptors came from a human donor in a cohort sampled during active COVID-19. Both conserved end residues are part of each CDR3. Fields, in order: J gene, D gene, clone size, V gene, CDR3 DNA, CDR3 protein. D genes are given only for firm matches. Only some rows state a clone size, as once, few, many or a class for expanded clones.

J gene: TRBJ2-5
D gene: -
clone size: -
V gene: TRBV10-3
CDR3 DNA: TGTGCCATCAGTGCTGGTGCAGGAGGGGTAGAGACCCAGTACTTC
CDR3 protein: CAISAGAGGVETQYF

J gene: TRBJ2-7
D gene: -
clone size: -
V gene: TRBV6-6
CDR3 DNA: TGTGCCAGCAGTTCCCCCACCCTGAGCTCCTACGAGCAGTACTTC
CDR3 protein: CASSSPTLSSYEQYF

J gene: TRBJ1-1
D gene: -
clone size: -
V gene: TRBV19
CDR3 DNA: TGTGCCACTCTAGTTCGCAGAGGGATGAACACTGAAGCTTTCTTT
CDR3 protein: CATLVRRGMNTEAFF

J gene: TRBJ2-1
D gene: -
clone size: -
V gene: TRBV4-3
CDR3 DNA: TGCGCCAGCAGCCGTGGGGGGGCGGGGGCTTCCTACAATGAGCAGTTCTTC
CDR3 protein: CASSRGGAGASYNEQFF

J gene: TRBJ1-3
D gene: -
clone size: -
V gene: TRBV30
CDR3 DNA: TGTGCCTGGCAAAACTCGATCTCTGGAAACACCATATATTTT
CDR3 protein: CAWQNSISGNTIYF

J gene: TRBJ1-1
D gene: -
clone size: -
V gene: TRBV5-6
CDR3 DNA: TGTGCCAGCAGCTTAGACAGACCGAACACTGAAGCTTTCTTT
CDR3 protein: CASSLDRPNTEAFF

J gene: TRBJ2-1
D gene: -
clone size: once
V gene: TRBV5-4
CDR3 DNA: TGTGCCAGCAGGCGAGAGAGCGTCTACAATGAGCAGTTCTTC
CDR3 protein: CASRRESVYNEQFF

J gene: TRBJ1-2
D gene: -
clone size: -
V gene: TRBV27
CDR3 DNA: TGTGCCAGCACCCGAACAGGGAGCCTGGGCTATGGCTACACCTTC
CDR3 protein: CASTRTGSLGYGYTF

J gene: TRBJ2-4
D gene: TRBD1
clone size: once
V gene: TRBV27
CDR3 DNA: TGTGCCAGCAGAAGGACAGGGTTGAACATTCAGTACTTC
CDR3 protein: CASRRTGLNIQYF

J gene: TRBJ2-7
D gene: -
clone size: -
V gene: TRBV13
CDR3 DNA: TGTGCCAGCAGCTCACTGCCTTTCGAGCAGTACTTC
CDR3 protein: CASSSLPFEQYF

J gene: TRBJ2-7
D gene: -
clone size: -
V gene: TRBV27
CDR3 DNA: TGTGCCAGCAGTTTCGGTAGCGGTTCCTACGAGCAGTACTTC
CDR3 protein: CASSFGSGSYEQYF

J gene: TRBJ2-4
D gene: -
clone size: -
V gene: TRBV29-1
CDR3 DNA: TGCAGCGTTGTAGCAACAATAGCCAAAAACATTCAGTACTTC
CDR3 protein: CSVVATIAKNIQYF

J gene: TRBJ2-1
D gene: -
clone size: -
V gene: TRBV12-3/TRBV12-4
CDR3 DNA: TGTGCCAGCAGTCTCCGGACTGGGGTCGAACAGTTCTTC
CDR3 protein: CASSLRTGVEQFF

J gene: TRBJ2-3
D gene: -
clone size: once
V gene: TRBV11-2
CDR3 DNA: TGTGCCAGCAGCTTAGAAAGGGGGGGAATTGGCACAGATACGCAGTATTTT
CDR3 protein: CASSLERGGIGTDTQYF

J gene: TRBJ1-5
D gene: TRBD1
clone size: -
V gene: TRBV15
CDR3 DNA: TGTGCCACCAGCCGTGAGACAGGGTCGGTAGGGCCCCAGCATTTT
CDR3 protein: CATSRETGSVGPQHF

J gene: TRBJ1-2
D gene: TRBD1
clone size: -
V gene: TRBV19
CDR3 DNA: TGTGCCAGTAGTACTCAGACAGGGGAGGATAACTATGGCTACACCTTC
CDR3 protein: CASSTQTGEDNYGYTF

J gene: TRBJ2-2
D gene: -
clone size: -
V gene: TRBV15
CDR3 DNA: TGTGCCACCAGCAGAGGGGCGGGCCTAAACACCGGGGAGCTGTTTTTT
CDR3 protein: CATSRGAGLNTGELFF

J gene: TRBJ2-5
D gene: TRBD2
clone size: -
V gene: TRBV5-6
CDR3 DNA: TGTGCCAGCAGCTTGGGACTAGCGGGAAGGACCCAGTACTTC
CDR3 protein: CASSLGLAGRTQYF

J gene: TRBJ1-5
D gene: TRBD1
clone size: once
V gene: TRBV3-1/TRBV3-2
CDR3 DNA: TGTGCCAGCAGCCAGAGGGGACAGGGCGTTGAGGAAAGCAATCAGCCCCAGCATTTT
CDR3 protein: CASSQRGQGVEESNQPQHF

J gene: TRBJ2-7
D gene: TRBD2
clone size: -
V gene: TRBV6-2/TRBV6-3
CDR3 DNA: TGTGCCAGCAGTCCGGGAGGGGTCTTCTCCTACGAGCAGTACTTC
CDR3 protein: CASSPGGVFSYEQYF

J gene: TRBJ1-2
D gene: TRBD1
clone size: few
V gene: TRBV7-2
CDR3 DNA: TGTGCCAGCAGTCCTGGGACAGGTTTAAAGGGGGGCTACACCTTC
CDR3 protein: CASSPGTGLKGGYTF

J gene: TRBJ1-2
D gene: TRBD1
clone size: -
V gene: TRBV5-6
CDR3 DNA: TGTGCCAGCAGCCCGGGACAGAACTATGGCTACACCTTC
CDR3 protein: CASSPGQNYGYTF

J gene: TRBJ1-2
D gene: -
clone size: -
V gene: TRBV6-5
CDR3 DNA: TGTGCCAGCAGGCCAGACAGGACTGGAGGCTACACCTTC
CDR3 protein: CASRPDRTGGYTF

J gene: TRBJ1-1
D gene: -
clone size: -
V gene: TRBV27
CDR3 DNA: TGTGCCAGCAGTTTATTTGCAGGCTCGAACACTGAAGCTTTCTTT
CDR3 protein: CASSLFAGSNTEAFF

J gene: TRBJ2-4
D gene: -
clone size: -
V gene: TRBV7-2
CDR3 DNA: TGTGCCAGCAGCCCGCCGAAAGCCGGGAACATTCAGTACTTC
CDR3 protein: CASSPPKAGNIQYF

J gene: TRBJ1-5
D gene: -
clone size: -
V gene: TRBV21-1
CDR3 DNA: TGTGCCAGCAGCAAATATTCTCCAGATAGCAATCAGCCCCAGCATTTT
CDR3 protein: CASSKYSPDSNQPQHF

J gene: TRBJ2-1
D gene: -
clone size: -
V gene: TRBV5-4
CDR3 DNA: TGTGCCAGCAGCCCCAGGGGTCACTCCAACAATGAGCAGTTCTTC
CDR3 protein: CASSPRGHSNNEQFF

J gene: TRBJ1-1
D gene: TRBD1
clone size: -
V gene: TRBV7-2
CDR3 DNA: TGTGCCAGCAGCTTCACCGGGACAGCGAACACTGAAGCTTTCTTT
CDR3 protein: CASSFTGTANTEAFF

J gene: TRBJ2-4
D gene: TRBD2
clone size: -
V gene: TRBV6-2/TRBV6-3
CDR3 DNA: TGTGCCAGCAGTTACAGGATCGGGGGAGGGGCCAAAAACATTCAGTACTTC
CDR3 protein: CASSYRIGGGAKNIQYF

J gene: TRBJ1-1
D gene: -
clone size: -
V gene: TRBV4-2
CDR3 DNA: TGTGCCAGCAGTAGTGTCCCCGAGCGCGGGGACACTGAAGCTTTCTTT
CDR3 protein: CASSSVPERGDTEAFF

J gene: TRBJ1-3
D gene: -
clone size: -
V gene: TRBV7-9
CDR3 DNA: TGTGCCAGCAGCTTAGCGCTGGTCGAAAGCCTTGGAAACACCATATATTTT
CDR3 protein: CASSLALVESLGNTIYF

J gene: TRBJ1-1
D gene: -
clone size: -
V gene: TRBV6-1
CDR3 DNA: TGTGCCAGCAGTGAAGTGGCAGGGTGGACTGAAGCTTTCTTT
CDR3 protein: CASSEVAGWTEAFF

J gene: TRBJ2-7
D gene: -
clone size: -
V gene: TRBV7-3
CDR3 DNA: TGTGCCAGCAGCTTATACCCAGGGGCTATCTACGAGCAGTACTTC
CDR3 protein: CASSLYPGAIYEQYF

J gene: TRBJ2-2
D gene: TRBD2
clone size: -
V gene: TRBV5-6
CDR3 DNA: TGTGCCAGCAGCTCCTTAACTAGCGGGTGGACCGGGGAGCTGTTTTTT
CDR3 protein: CASSSLTSGWTGELFF

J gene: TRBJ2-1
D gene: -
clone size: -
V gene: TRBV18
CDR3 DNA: TGTGCCAGCTCACCCAGGGAAAATGAGCAGTTCTTC
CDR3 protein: CASSPRENEQFF

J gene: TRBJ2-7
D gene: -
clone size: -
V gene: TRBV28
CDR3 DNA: TGTGCCAGCAGCCCCGCCCCCGGGACTGTCTACGAGCAGTACTTC
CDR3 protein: CASSPAPGTVYEQYF

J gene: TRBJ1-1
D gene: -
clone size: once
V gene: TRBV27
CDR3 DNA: TGTGCCAGCAGTCGTGTGACGGGGGGGAACACTGAAGCTTTCTTT
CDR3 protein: CASSRVTGGNTEAFF

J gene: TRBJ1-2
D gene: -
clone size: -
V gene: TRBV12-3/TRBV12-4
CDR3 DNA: TGTGCCAGCAGGTTCCAGGGAATTGATGGCTACACCTTC
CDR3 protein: CASRFQGIDGYTF

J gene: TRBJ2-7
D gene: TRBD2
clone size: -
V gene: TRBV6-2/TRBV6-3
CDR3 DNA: TGTGCCAGCAGTTACACTAGCGGGGGCTACGAGCAGTACTTC
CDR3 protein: CASSYTSGGYEQYF

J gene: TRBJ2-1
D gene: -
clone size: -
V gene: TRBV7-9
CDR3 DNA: TGTGCCAGCAGCGTACTCCAGGGTAGCAATGAGCAGTTCTTC
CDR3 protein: CASSVLQGSNEQFF

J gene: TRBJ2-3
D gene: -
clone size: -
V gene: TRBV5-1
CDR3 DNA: TGCGCCAGCAGCTATTTAGAGGGCACAGATACGCAGTATTTT
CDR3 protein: CASSYLEGTDTQYF

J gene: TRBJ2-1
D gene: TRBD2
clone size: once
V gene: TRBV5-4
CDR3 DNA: TGTGCCAGCAGCTCGCCGCTGCGGGAGAATGAGCAGTTCTTC
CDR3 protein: CASSSPLRENEQFF

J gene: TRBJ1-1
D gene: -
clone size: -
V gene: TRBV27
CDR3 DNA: TGTGCCAGCAGTTTAACAGGGAAAACTGAAGCTTTCTTT
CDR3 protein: CASSLTGKTEAFF

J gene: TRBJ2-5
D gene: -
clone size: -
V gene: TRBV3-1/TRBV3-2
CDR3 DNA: TGTGCCAGCAGCCAAGAAGCCTCCCAAGAGACCCAGTACTTC
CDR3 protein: CASSQEASQETQYF

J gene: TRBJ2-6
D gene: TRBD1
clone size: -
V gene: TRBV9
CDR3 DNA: TGTGCCAGCAGCCCAGCCGGGACAGGGGGCGCCCCTGGGGCCAACGTCCTGACTTTC
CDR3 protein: CASSPAGTGGAPGANVLTF

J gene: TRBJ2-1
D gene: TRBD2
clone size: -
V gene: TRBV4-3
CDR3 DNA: TGCGCCAGCAGCCGGTGGACTAGCGGGAGTCCGGATGAGCAGTTCTTC
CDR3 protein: CASSRWTSGSPDEQFF

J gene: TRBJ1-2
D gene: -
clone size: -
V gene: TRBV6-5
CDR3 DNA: TGTGCCAGCAGCCCAACTCTTAACTATGGCTACACCTTC
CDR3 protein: CASSPTLNYGYTF

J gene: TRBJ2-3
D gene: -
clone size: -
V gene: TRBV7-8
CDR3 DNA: TGTGCCAGCAGCCCCAAGCGGGACATCAGCACAGATACGCAGTATTTT
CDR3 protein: CASSPKRDISTDTQYF

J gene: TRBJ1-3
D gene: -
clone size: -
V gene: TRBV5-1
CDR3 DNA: TGCGCCAGCAGCTACACAGGAAACACCATATATTTT
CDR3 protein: CASSYTGNTIYF

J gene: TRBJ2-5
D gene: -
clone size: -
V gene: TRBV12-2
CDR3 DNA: TGTGCAAGTCGCCGAGGGACACTTGAGTCGACCCAGTACTTC
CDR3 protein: CASRRGTLESTQYF

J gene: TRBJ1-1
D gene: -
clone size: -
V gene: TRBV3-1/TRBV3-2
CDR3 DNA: TGTGCCAGCAGCCAAGCAGGGAGGGGAACTGAAGCTTTCTTT
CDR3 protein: CASSQAGRGTEAFF